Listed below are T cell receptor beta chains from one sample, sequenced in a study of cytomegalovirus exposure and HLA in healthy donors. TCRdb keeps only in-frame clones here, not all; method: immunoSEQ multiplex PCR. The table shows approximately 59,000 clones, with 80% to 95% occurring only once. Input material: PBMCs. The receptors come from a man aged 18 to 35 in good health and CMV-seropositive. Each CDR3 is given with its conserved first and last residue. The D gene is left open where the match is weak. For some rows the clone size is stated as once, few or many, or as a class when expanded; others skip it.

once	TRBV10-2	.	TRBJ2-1	CASADSSYNEQFF	TGCGCCAGTGCCGACTCTTCCTACAATGAGCAGTTCTTC
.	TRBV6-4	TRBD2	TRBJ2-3	CASSSFAGGPDTQYF	TGTGCCAGCAGCTCTTTCGCGGGAGGGCCAGATACGCAGTATTTT
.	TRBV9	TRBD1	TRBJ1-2	CASSVEAGGFSGYTF	TGTGCCAGCAGCGTAGAGGCAGGGGGCTTTAGTGGCTACACCTTC
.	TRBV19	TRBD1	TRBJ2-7	CASMRTGPPYEQYF	TGTGCCAGTATGAGGACAGGACCTCCCTACGAGCAGTACTTC
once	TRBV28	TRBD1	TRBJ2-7	CASRGDRDNF	TGTGCCAGCAGGGGGGACAGGGACAACTTC
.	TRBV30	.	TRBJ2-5	CAWSVRRETQYF	TGTGCCTGGAGTGTAAGGAGGGAGACCCAGTACTTC
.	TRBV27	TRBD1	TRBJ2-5	CASSRGQGARETQYF	TGTGCCAGCAGCCGGGGACAGGGGGCGCGGGAGACCCAGTACTTC
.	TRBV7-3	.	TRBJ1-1	CASSLLGGTTEAFF	TGTGCCAGCAGCCTTCTGGGGGGAACGACTGAAGCTTTCTTT
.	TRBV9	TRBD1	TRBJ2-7	CASSVGTAYEQYF	TGTGCCAGCAGCGTCGGGACAGCTTACGAGCAGTACTTC
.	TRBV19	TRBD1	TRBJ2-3	CASRDRGRTDTQYF	TGTGCCAGTAGGGACAGGGGGCGAACAGATACGCAGTATTTT
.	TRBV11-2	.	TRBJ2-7	CASSLSQGTYEQYF	TGTGCCAGCAGCTTAAGCCAGGGGACCTACGAGCAGTACTTC
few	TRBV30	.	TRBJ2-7	CAWSVSSEALYF	TGTGCCTGGAGTGTAAGCTCTGAGGCATTGTACTTC
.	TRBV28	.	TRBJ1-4	CASRGGTNEKLFF	TGTGCCAGTAGGGGAGGAACTAATGAAAAACTGTTTTTT
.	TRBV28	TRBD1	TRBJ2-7	CASSLSAGGAGEQYF	TGTGCCAGCAGTTTATCAGCAGGGGGCGCGGGCGAGCAGTACTTC
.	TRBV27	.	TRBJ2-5	CASSVGRRTQETQYF	TGTGCCAGCAGTGTAGGGAGGAGGACGCAAGAGACCCAGTACTTC
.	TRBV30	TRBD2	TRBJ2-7	CAWGTSGRSYEQYF	TGTGCCTGGGGGACTAGCGGCCGCTCCTACGAGCAGTACTTC
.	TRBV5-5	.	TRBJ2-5	CASSLAVYQETQYF	TGTGCCAGCAGCTTGGCTGTGTACCAAGAGACCCAGTACTTC
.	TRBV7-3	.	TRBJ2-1	CASSLSALSYNEQFF	TGTGCCAGCAGCTTAAGCGCACTCTCCTACAATGAGCAGTTCTTC
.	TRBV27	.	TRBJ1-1	CASSWWGGRTEAFF	TGTGCCAGCAGTTGGTGGGGGGGGAGGACTGAAGCTTTCTTT
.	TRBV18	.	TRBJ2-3	CASSDKAGTDTQYF	TGTGCCAGCTCAGATAAAGCGGGCACAGATACGCAGTATTTT
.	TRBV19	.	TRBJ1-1	CASSVDTTGTEAFF	TGTGCCAGTAGTGTGGACACCACAGGAACTGAAGCTTTCTTT
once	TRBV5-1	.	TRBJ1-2	CASRTEGGNGYTF	TGCGCCAGCAGGACCGAGGGAGGGAACGGCTACACCTTC
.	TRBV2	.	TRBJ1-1	CASSTGNTEAFF	TGTGCCAGTTCCACAGGGAACACTGAAGCTTTCTTT
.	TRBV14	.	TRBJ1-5	CASSQSTANQPQHF	TGTGCCAGCAGCCAATCCACAGCCAATCAGCCCCAGCATTTT
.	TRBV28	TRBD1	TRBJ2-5	CASSRTGEGGETQYF	TGTGCCAGCAGCCGGACAGGGGAGGGAGGAGAGACCCAGTACTTC
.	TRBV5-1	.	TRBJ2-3	CASSLAGTYPDTQYF	TGCGCCAGCAGCTTGGCTGGGACTTATCCAGATACGCAGTATTTT
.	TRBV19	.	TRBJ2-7	CARQGVHEQYF	TGTGCCAGACAGGGCGTCCACGAGCAGTACTTC
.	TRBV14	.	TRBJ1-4	CASSQTTGFNEKLFF	TGTGCCAGCAGCCAAACGACAGGTTTTAATGAAAAACTGTTTTTT
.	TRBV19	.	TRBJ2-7	CASSVQGISYEQYF	TGTGCCAGTAGTGTCCAGGGAATCTCCTACGAGCAGTACTTC
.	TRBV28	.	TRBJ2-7	CASSSSGKVVYEQYF	TGTGCCAGCAGTTCCTCGGGGAAGGTGGTCTACGAGCAGTACTTC
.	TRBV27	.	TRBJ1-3	CASSSTENSGNTIYF	TGTGCCAGCAGTTCGACAGAGAATTCTGGAAACACCATATATTTT
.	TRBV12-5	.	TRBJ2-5	CASGYRPGETQYF	TGTGCTAGTGGATACAGACCTGGGGAGACCCAGTACTTC
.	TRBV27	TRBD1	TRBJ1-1	CASSHQGAFNMNTEAFF	TGTGCCAGCAGTCACCAGGGGGCCTTCAACATGAACACTGAAGCTTTCTTT
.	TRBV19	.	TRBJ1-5	CASSSAGSPPQHF	TGTGCCAGTAGTAGCGCAGGATCACCCCCCCAGCATTTT
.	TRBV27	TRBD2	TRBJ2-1	CASSVASGYNEQFF	TGTGCCAGCAGTGTAGCTAGCGGCTACAATGAGCAGTTCTTC
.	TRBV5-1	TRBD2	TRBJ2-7	CASSSGTSGTTYEQYF	TGCGCCAGCAGCTCCGGGACTAGCGGGACCACCTACGAGCAGTACTTC
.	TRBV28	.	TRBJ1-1	CASSLLGGTTEAFF	TGTGCCAGCAGTTTGCTAGGTGGTACCACTGAAGCTTTCTTT
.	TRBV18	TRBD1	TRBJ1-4	CASSPGGTGDYEKLFF	TGTGCCAGCTCACCAGGAGGGACAGGGGATTACGAAAAACTGTTTTTT
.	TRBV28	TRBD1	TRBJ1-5	CASSVNRGPVNQPQHF	TGTGCCAGCAGTGTAAACAGGGGGCCGGTCAATCAGCCCCAGCATTTT
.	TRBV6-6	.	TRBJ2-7	CASSQIYEQYF	TGTGCCAGCAGTCAAATCTACGAGCAGTACTTC
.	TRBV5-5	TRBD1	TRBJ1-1	CASRSEGTALNTEAFF	TGTGCCAGCAGGTCCGAGGGGACAGCCCTTAACACTGAAGCTTTCTTT
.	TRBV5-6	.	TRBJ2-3	CASSWEPSTDTQYF	TGTGCCAGCAGCTGGGAGCCTAGCACAGATACGCAGTATTTT
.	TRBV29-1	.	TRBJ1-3	CSVNLGAGNTIYF	TGCAGCGTTAATCTGGGCGCTGGAAACACCATATATTTT
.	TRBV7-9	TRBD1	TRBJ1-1	CASSFGTGAMNTEAFF	TGTGCCAGCAGCTTCGGGACAGGGGCCATGAACACTGAAGCTTTCTTT
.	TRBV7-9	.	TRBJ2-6	CASSSPPGANVLTF	TGTGCCAGCAGCTCTCCCCCCGGGGCCAACGTCCTGACTTTC
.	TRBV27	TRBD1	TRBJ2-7	CASSAGTGYEQYF	TGTGCCAGCAGTGCAGGGACAGGCTACGAGCAGTACTTC
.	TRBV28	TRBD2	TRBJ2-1	CASSLRRGGASYNEQFF	TGTGCCAGCAGTTTAAGGCGCGGGGGTGCCTCCTACAATGAGCAGTTCTTC
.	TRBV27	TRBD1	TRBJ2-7	CASRNPGQGAYEQYF	TGTGCCAGCAGAAATCCGGGACAGGGGGCATACGAGCAGTACTTC
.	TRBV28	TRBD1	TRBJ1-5	CASSQLQGQGFDQPQHF	TGTGCCAGCAGTCAACTACAGGGACAGGGGTTCGATCAGCCCCAGCATTTT
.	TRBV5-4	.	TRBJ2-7	CASSHSGSPVYEQYF	TGTGCCAGCAGCCACTCAGGGTCCCCAGTCTACGAGCAGTACTTC
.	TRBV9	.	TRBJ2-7	CASSVGGGSEQYF	TGTGCCAGCAGCGTAGGTGGGGGCAGCGAGCAGTACTTC
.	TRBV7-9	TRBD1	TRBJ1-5	CASSLIPGQGAIQPQHF	TGTGCCAGCAGCTTAATCCCGGGACAGGGGGCGATCCAGCCCCAGCATTTT
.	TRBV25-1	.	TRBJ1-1	CASSEYIGGLDEAFF	TGTGCCAGCAGTGAATACATCGGGGGTTTGGATGAAGCTTTCTTT
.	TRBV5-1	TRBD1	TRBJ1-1	CASSTWTGGGTEAFF	TGCGCCAGCAGCACATGGACAGGGGGGGGCACTGAAGCTTTCTTT
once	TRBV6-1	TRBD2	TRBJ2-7	CASSYPRGGIYEQYF	TGTGCCAGCAGCTACCCCCGGGGGGGTATCTACGAGCAGTACTTC
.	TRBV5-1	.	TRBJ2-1	CASSLVDEQFF	TGCGCCAGCAGCTTGGTAGATGAGCAGTTCTTC
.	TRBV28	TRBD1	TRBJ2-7	CASSLPKGQAYEQYF	TGTGCCAGCAGTCTACCAAAAGGACAGGCCTACGAGCAGTACTTC
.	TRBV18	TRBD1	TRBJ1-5	CASSPSRDRSYSNQPQHF	TGTGCCAGCTCACCATCCCGGGACAGGTCCTATAGCAATCAGCCCCAGCATTTT
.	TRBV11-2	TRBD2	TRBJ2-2	CASSFSSGKTGELFF	TGTGCCAGCAGCTTCTCTAGCGGGAAGACCGGGGAGCTGTTTTTT